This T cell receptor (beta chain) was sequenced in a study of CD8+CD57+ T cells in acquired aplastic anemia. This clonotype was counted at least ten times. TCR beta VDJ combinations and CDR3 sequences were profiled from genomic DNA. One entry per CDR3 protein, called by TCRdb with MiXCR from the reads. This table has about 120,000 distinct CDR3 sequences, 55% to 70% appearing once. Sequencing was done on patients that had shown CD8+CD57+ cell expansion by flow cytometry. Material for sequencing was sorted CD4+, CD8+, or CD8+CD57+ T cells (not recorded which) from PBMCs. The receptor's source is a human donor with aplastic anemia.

The CDR3 reads CSARGGGEANEQFF. The CDR3 DNA reads TGCAGTGCTAGAGGAGGGGGGGAAGCCAATGAGCAGTTCTTC. The chain combines TRBV20-1 with TRBJ2-1, with D possibly being TRBD2 (7 bases). V was trimmed by 1 base and J by 6 bases, leaving 13 bases between them. From germline, CDR1 is DFQATT and CDR2 SNEGSKA (reference sequence). This CDR3 is built from 14 residues.